The 22 T cell receptor beta chains in this list originate from one sample, sequenced in a study of blood T cell repertoires in COVID-19. Libraries were prepared by immunoSEQ multiplex PCR; TCRdb keeps only in-frame clonotypes and omits some of them. Of 330,000 or so clones in the sample, 75% to 90% were seen once. Sequenced input: PBMCs or T cells enriched from blood (not recorded which). These receptors all come from a man under 40 who had recovered from COVID-19.

The J gene is TRBJ2-1, the V gene TRBV5-1, with 7 nucleotides matching TRBD2. This CDR3 contains 16 residues. V lost 2 bases, J lost 0 bases, and 5 bases stayed unmatched. CDR1 and CDR2 (germline): SGHRS, YFSETQ. The CDR3 loop reads CASSFLAGSSYNEQFF. The CDR3 DNA sequence: TGCGCCAGCAGCTTCTTAGCGGGTAGCTCCTACAATGAGCAGTTCTTC.

The rearrangement uses TRBV6-5 and TRBJ1-4, with no clear D. V lost 0 bases and J lost 7, with 12 bases in between. The germline V gene encodes CDR1 MNHEY and CDR2 SVGAGI. This CDR3 comprises 15 residues. This CDR3 reads CASSYSFGVGEKLFF. In DNA, the CDR3 is TGTGCCAGCAGTTACTCGTTCGGGGTGGGTGAAAAACTGTTTTTT.

V gene TRBV12-3 or TRBV12-4 combines with J gene TRBJ1-2; D gene ambiguous. The V end lost 3 bases, the J end lost 8 bases, and 10 bases lay between the germline ends. The CDR3 runs 12 residues. CDR3 sequence: CASSFGRRGYTF. CDR3 nucleotide sequence: TGTGCCAGCAGTTTTGGGCGCCGAGGCTACACCTTC.

This chain joins TRBV9 and TRBJ2-3; tentative D call: TRBD2 (7 bases). From germline, CDR1 is SGDLS and CDR2 YYNGEE. This CDR3 comprises 15 residues. V lost 3 bases to trimming and J lost 4 bases, with 15 bases between them. CDR3 nucleotides: TGTGCCAGCAGCGCATACGCGGGGGCCTCAGATACGCAGTATTTT. This translates into CASSAYAGASDTQYF.

The chain links TRBV19 to TRBJ2-3; D is uncertain. This CDR3 region has 14 residues. Between the trimmed V and J ends, which lost 6 bases and 2 bases, there was a span of 12 bases. Germline-derived CDR1 and CDR2 are LNHDA and SQIVND (reference sequence). Written as DNA, the CDR3 is TGTGCCAGTAGCCTTCAGATACCCACAGATACGCAGTATTTT. Protein sequence: CASSLQIPTDTQYF. Combining the CDR3 with reference TRBV19 and TRBJ2-3 gives the whole variable domain DGGITQSPKYLFRKEGQNVTLSCEQNLNHDAMYWYRQDPGQGLRLIYYSQIVNDFQKGDIAEGYSVSREKKESFPLTVTSAQKNPTAFYLCASSLQIPTDTQYFGPGTRLTVL.

This clone showed up just a few times. The chain combines TRBV11-2 with TRBJ1-6, with 9 bases lining up with TRBD1. V lost 5 bases to trimming and J lost 6 bases; unmatched junction nucleotides: 5. Germline CDR1 SGHAT, CDR2 FQNNGV. The CDR3 is 15 amino acids. CDR3 sequence reads: CASSLRTGANSPLHF. The CDR3 bases are TGTGCCAGCAGCCTCCGGACAGGGGCTAATTCACCCCTCCACTTT.

The gene calls are TRBV19 and TRBJ2-6; the D gene is possibly TRBD1 (6 bases). Trimming took off 0 bases at V and 3 bases at J, with 12 bases between the two ends. Germline V lookup: CDR1 LNHDA, CDR2 SQIVND (reference sequence). The CDR3 is made up of 17 amino acids. DNA of the CDR3: TGTGCCAGTAGTATAGATTTCCCAGGGGATGGGGCCAACGTCCTGACTTTC. It specifies CASSIDFPGDGANVLTF.

The chain carries TRBV30 and TRBJ1-6, with 9 bases that match TRBD1. The germline V gene has CDR1 GTSNPN and CDR2 SVGIG (reference sequence). This CDR3 has 14 amino acids. V gave up 5 bases and J gave up 9 bases; unmatched junction bases: 8. The CDR3 reads CAWADRGYFSPLHF. For the CDR3, the DNA is TGTGCCTGGGCTGACAGGGGGTACTTTTCACCCCTCCACTTT.

V gene TRBV7-9 combines with J gene TRBJ1-4; no clear D. Trimming shortened V by 1 base and J by 5 bases, and 11 bases separated the two germline ends. The CDR3 covers 15 residues. Germline CDR1 and CDR2: SEHNR and FQNEAQ (reference sequence). Written as DNA, the CDR3 is TGTGCCAGCAGCTTAGTGCTAGGCCTCAATGAAAAACTGTTTTTT. It yields the protein CASSLVLGLNEKLFF.

The chain carries TRBV14 and TRBJ1-2; TRBD1 is a possible D gene (5 bases). The germline V gene encodes CDR1 SGHDN and CDR2 FVKESK. Trimming removed 6 bases at V and 4 bases at J, with 12 bases between. This CDR3 has 13 amino acids. Here the CDR3 DNA reads TGTGCCAGCAGTCTCGACAGAACCTATGGCTACACCTTC. Its translation: CASSLDRTYGYTF.

The chain carries TRBV19 and TRBJ2-7; a weak D match, TRBD1 (5 bases). The ends were cut back, 1 base at V and 3 bases at J, with 13 bases in the middle. Germline CDR1 LNHDA, CDR2 SQIVND (reference sequence). The CDR3 is made up of 15 amino acids. The CDR3 loop reads CASSIAPLTVYEQYF. The CDR3 bases are TGTGCCAGTAGTATAGCCCCGTTGACAGTCTACGAGCAGTACTTC.

The V call is TRBV13, the J call TRBJ2-7; 7 bases are a match to TRBD1. Germline V lookup: CDR1 PRHDT, CDR2 FYEKMQ (reference sequence). Germline trimming cut 1 base from V and 6 bases from J; bases unmatched to any gene: 3. The CDR3 runs to 13 residues. The CDR3, as DNA: TGTGCCAGCAGCTTAGACCGGGACAGCGAGCAGTACTTC. Amino acid sequence: CASSLDRDSEQYF.

The chain carries TRBV10-2 and TRBJ2-1, with D possibly being TRBD2 (6 bases). This CDR3 has 14 amino acids. The V and J ends lost 6 bases and 6 bases respectively, with 15 bases between them. Germline V gene data show CDR1 as WSHSY and CDR2 as SAAADI. CDR3 in amino acids: CASRPSLASNEQFF. The CDR3 DNA sequence: TGCGCCAGCAGACCTAGCCTAGCGAGCAATGAGCAGTTCTTC.

This rearrangement joins TRBV9 to TRBJ2-5; possibly TRBD1 for D (6 bases). Germline lookup yields CDR1 SGDLS and CDR2 YYNGEE. This CDR3 has 15 amino acids. Trimming removed 1 base from V and 3 bases from J, with 13 bases in between. The CDR3, as DNA: TGTGCCAGCAGCGTACCCTGGACAGCCGAAGAGACCCAGTACTTC. Amino acids: CASSVPWTAEETQYF.

V usage is TRBV2 and J usage is TRBJ2-6, with 9 positions matching TRBD1. The germline gives CDR1 SNHLY, CDR2 FYNNEI. The length of the CDR3 is 18 residues. Unmatched junction bases numbered 7, after V lost 4 bases and J lost 0 bases. CDR3 sequence (DNA): TGTGCCAGCAGTGCGCTCACAGGGGGCAACTCTGGGGCCAACGTCCTGACTTTC. Residues: CASSALTGGNSGANVLTF. Full variable domain (outside the CDR3, taken from reference TRBV2 and TRBJ2-6): EPEVTQTPSHQVTQMGQEVILRCVPISNHLYFYWYRQILGQKVEFLVSFYNNEISEKSEIFDDQFSVERPDGSNFTLKIRSTKLEDSAMYFCASSALTGGNSGANVLTFGAGSRLTVL.

V gene TRBV28 combines with J gene TRBJ2-3; possible D gene TRBD1, 8 bases. The CDR3 is made up of 16 amino acids. Germline CDR1 and CDR2: MDHEN and SYDVKM. Trimming took off 8 bases at V and 3 bases at J, with 21 bases between the two ends. The DNA for the CDR3 is TGTGCCAGCGACAGGGGAACGGGGGGTCCAACAGATACGCAGTATTTT. Encoded protein: CASDRGTGGPTDTQYF.

V and J are TRBV5-1 and TRBJ2-3; D may be TRBD1 (5 bases). Trimming removed 0 bases at V and 0 bases at J, with 8 bases between. The CDR3 extends over 15 amino acids. Germline assignment: CDR1 SGHRS and CDR2 YFSETQ. The CDR3 here is CASSLGGRSTDTQYF. The CDR3 nucleotides read TGCGCCAGCAGCTTGGGGGGCAGGAGCACAGATACGCAGTATTTT. Combining the CDR3 with reference TRBV5-1 and TRBJ2-3 gives the whole variable domain KAGVTQTPRYLIKTRGQQVTLSCSPISGHRSVSWYQQTPGQGLQFLFEYFSETQRNKGNFPGRFSGRQFSNSRSEMNVSTLELGDSALYLCASSLGGRSTDTQYFGPGTRLTVL.

This clone has a single count. The gene calls are TRBV5-5 and TRBJ2-7; D possibly corresponds to TRBD1 (6 bases). The germline V gene encodes CDR1 SGHKS and CDR2 YYEKEE (reference sequence). Trimming took 0 bases from V and 5 from J, leaving 12 bases between them. This CDR3 has 14 amino acids. As DNA, the CDR3 is TGTGCCAGCAGCTTGGTAGCAGGGGACAACGAGCAGTACTTC. Amino acids: CASSLVAGDNEQYF.

J is TRBJ1-1 and V is TRBV2; 10 bases map to TRBD1. Germline V gives CDR1 SNHLY, CDR2 FYNNEI. The CDR3 is made up of 14 amino acids. The V and J ends lost 5 bases and 5 bases, in that order; junction bases with no gene match: 5. The CDR3 nucleotides are TGTGCCAGCAGTCGGACAGGGGGTACGACTGAAGCTTTCTTT. Protein product: CASSRTGGTTEAFF.

The chain joins TRBV28 to TRBJ1-6; TRBD1 matches 8 bases. The CDR3 has 15 amino acids. The germline V gene encodes CDR1 MDHEN and CDR2 SYDVKM. J gave up 6 bases and V 6 bases, and 7 bases lay outside the gene matches. CDR3 amino acids: CASRGRQGFNSPLHF. In DNA form, the CDR3 reads TGTGCCAGCAGGGGAAGACAGGGGTTTAATTCACCCCTCCACTTT.

The chain combines TRBV5-1 with TRBJ2-1; 13 nucleotides match TRBD2. V was pared by 3 bases and J by 9 bases, with 6 bases of the junction left unmatched. The germline gives CDR1 SGHRS, CDR2 YFSETQ. This CDR3 has 15 residues. The CDR3 reads CASSSTSGGAFEQFF. The CDR3 DNA reads as TGCGCCAGCAGCTCCACTAGCGGGGGGGCGTTTGAGCAGTTCTTC.

The chain recombines TRBV28 with TRBJ1-4; 8 bases match TRBD1. Germline CDR1 and CDR2: MDHEN and SYDVKM. The length of the CDR3 is 13 residues. J was trimmed by 5 bases and V by 10 bases; bases with no gene match: 6. CDR3 in DNA: TGTGCCACTTTGACAGGGGTGAATGAAAAACTGTTTTTT. This gives the protein CATLTGVNEKLFF.